This TCR beta chain was profiled in a study of blood T cell repertoires in COVID-19. Profiled with immunoSEQ multiplex PCR; TCRdb holds only in-frame clones, not every one. Among under 65,000 clones, around 91% were seen once, and the ten largest hold roughly 8.1%. CDR3 size: 18 residues. Germline V gives CDR1 SGHDT, CDR2 YYEEEE. V lost 2 bases to trimming and J lost 5 bases; unmatched junction nucleotides: 13. The rearrangement uses TRBV5-6 and TRBJ2-5, with TRBD1 matching 12 bases. Material: peripheral blood. This TCR was sampled from a human donor in a cohort sampled during active COVID-19. CDR3 nucleotide sequence: TGTGCCAGCAGCTTATTAAACCCGGGACAGGGGGCTTCGGAGACCCAGTACTTC. Protein product: CASSLLNPGQGASETQYF. Together with reference TRBV5-6 and TRBJ2-5, the CDR3 gives the full variable domain: DAGVTQSPTHLIKTRGQQVTLRCSPKSGHDTVSWYQQALGQGPQFIFQYYEEEERQRGNFPDRFSGHQFPNYSSELNVNALLLGDSALYLCASSLLNPGQGASETQYFGPGTRLLVL.